There are a few counts of the clone carrying this T cell receptor (beta chain). This sample is part of a study of cytotoxic CD8 clonotypes in ibrutinib-treated CLL. As for the study in general: After median around 5.5 years, roughly 14 stayed in remission, about twelve progressed; responses approximately 24 partial, 2 complete.

The method was immunoSEQ multiplex PCR; TCRdb's version includes in-frame clones alone and lacks a portion of them. The data contain a few hundred thousand clones, over 60% of them seen just once; the ten biggest clones take up 6.3%. The CDR3 totals 17 residues. The V segment lost 5 bases and the J segment 0 bases; nucleotides outside the gene matches: 10. Germline CDR1 reads SGHVS; CDR2 reads FQNEAQ. This TCR came from a human donor with chronic lymphocytic leukemia. This chain joins TRBV7-8 and TRBJ2-7, with 10 bases identical to TRBD2. Sample: PBMCs, taken after 36 months of ibrutinib treatment. The CDR3 loop is CASSTPRSSGSSYEQYF. CDR3 in DNA: TGTGCCAGCAGCACCCCCCGGTCTAGCGGGAGCTCCTACGAGCAGTACTTC.